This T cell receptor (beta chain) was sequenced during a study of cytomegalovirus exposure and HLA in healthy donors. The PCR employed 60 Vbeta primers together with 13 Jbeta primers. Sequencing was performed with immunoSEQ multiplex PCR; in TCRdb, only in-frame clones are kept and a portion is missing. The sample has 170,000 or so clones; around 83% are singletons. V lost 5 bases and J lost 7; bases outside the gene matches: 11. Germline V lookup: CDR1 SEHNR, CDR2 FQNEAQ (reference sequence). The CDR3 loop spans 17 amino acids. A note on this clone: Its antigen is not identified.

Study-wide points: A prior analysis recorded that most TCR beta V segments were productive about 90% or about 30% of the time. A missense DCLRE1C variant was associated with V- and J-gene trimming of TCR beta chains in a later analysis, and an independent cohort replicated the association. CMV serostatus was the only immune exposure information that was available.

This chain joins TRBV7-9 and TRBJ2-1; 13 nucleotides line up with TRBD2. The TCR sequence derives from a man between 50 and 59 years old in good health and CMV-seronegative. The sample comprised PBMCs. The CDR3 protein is CASSRKLAGGTRNEQFF. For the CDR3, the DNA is TGTGCCAGCAGCCGGAAACTAGCGGGAGGGACGAGGAATGAGCAGTTCTTC.